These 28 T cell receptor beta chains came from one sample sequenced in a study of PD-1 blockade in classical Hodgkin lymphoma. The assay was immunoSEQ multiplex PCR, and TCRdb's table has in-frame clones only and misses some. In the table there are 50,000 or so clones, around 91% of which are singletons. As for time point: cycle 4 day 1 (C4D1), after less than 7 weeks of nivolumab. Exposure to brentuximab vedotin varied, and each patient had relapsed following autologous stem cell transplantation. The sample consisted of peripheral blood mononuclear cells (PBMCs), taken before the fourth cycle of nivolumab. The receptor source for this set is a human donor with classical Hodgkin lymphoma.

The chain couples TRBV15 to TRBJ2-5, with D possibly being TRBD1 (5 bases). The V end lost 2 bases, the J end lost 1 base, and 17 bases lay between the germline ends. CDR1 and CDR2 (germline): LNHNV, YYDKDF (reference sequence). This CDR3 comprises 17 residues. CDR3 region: CATSRSDSPWGQETQYF. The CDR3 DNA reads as TGTGCCACCAGCAGATCAGACAGCCCCTGGGGCCAAGAGACCCAGTACTTC.

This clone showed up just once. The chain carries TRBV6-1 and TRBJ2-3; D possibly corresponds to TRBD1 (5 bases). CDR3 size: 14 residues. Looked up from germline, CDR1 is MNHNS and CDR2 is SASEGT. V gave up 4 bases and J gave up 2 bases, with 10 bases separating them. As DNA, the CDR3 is TGTGCCAGCAGTGTTGGGGCCAACACAGATACGCAGTATTTT. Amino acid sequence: CASSVGANTDTQYF.

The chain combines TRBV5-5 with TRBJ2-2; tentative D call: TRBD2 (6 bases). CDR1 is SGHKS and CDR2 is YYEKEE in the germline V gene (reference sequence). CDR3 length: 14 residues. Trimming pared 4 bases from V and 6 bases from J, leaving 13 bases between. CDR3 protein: CASSGLTSSGELFF. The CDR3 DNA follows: TGTGCCAGCAGCGGGCTGACTAGTTCCGGGGAGCTGTTTTTT.

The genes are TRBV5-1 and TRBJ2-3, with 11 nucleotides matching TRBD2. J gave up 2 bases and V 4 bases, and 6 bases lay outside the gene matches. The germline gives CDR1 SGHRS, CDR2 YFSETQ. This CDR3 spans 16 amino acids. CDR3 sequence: CASSPTSGGTTDTQYF. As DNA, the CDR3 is TGCGCCAGCAGCCCAACTAGCGGGGGTACCACAGATACGCAGTATTTT.

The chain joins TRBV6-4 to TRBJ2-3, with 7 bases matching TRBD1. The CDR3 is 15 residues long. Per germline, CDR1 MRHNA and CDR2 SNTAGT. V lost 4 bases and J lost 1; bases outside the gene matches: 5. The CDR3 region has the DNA TGTGCCAGCAGTGTGCACAGGGGAGGCACAGATACGCAGTATTTT. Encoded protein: CASSVHRGGTDTQYF.

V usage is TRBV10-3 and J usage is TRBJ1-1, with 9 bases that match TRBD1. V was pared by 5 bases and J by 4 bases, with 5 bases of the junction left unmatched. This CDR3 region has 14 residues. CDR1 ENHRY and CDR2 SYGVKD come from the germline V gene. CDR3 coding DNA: TGTGCCATCAGTTCCGGGACAGGGACCACTGAAGCTTTCTTT. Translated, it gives CAISSGTGTTEAFF.

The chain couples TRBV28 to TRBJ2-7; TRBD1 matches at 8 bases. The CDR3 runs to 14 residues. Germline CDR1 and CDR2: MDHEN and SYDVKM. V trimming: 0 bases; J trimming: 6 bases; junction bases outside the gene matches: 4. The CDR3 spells CASSLWTGESEQYF. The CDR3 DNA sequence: TGTGCCAGCAGTTTATGGACAGGGGAATCCGAGCAGTACTTC.

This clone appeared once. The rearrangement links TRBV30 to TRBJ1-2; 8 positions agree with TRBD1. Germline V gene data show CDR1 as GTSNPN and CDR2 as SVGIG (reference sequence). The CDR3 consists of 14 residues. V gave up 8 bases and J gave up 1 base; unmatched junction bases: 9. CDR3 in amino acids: CAGPTGGGNYGYTF. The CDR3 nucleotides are TGTGCCGGCCCCACAGGGGGTGGTAACTATGGCTACACCTTC.

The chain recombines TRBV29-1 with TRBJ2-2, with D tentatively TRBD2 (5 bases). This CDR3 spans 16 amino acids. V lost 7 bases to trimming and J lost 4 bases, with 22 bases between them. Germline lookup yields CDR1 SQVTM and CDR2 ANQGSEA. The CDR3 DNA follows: TGCAGCGCCAGAGGACCTAGCAGGTCGGGCACCGGGGAGCTGTTTTTT. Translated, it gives CSARGPSRSGTGELFF.

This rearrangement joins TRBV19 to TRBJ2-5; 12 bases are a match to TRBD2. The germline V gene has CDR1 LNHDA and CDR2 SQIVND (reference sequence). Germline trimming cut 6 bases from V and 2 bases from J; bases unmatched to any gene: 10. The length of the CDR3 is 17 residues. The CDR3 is CASSLGLAGRYQETQYF. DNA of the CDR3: TGTGCCAGTAGCCTTGGACTAGCGGGAAGGTATCAAGAGACCCAGTACTTC.

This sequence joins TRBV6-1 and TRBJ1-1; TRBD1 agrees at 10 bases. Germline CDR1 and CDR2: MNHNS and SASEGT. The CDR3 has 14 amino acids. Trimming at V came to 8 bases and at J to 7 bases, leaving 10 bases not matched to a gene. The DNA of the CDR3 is TGTGCCAGCGGATTAAGACAGGGGGCTGGTGAAGCTTTCTTT. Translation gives CASGLRQGAGEAFF.

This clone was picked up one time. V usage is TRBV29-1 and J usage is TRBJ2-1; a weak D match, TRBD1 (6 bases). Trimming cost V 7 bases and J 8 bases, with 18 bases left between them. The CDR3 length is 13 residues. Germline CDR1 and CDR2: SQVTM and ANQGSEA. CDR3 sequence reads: CSAIQGTYDEQFF. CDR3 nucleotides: TGCAGCGCCATACAGGGTACGTACGATGAGCAGTTCTTC.

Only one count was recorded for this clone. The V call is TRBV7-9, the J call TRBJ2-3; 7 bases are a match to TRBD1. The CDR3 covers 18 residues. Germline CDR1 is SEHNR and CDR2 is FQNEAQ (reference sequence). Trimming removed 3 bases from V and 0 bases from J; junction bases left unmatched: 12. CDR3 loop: CASSLNGWTGPSTDTQYF. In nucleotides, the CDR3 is TGTGCCAGCAGCTTGAATGGTTGGACAGGCCCTAGCACAGATACGCAGTATTTT.

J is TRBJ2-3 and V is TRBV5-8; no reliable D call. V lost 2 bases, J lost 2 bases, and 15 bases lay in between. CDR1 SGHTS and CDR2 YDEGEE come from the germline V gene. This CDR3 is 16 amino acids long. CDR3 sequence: CASSFVGTSNTDTQYF. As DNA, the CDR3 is TGTGCCAGCAGCTTTGTCGGTACGAGCAACACAGATACGCAGTATTTT.

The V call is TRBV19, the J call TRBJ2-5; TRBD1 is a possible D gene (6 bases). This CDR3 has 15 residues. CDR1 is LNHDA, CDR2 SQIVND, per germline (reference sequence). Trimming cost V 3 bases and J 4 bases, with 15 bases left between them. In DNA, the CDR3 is TGTGCCAGTAGTATGTTACAGGGAAGGGGAGAGACCCAGTACTTC. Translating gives CASSMLQGRGETQYF.

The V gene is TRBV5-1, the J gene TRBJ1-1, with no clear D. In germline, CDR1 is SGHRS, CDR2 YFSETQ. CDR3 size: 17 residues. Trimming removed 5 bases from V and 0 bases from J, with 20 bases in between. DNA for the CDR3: TGCGCCAGCAGTCCAACCCATCCCGTTTGGATGAACACTGAAGCTTTCTTT. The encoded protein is CASSPTHPVWMNTEAFF. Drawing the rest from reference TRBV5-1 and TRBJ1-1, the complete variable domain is KAGVTQTPRYLIKTRGQQVTLSCSPISGHRSVSWYQQTPGQGLQFLFEYFSETQRNKGNFPGRFSGRQFSNSRSEMNVSTLELGDSALYLCASSPTHPVWMNTEAFFGQGTRLTVV.

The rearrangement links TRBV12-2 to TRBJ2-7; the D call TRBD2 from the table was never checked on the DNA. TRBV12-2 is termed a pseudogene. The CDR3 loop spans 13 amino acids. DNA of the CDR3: TGTGCAAGTCGCTTAGTGACTCCCTACGAGCAGTACTTC. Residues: CASRLVTPYEQYF.

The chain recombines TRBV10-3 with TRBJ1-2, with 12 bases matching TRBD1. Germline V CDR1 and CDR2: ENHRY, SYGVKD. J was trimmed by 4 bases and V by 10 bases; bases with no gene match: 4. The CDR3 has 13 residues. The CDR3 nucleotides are TGTGCCACCGGGACAGGGGGCGTCTATGGCTACACCTTC. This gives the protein CATGTGGVYGYTF.

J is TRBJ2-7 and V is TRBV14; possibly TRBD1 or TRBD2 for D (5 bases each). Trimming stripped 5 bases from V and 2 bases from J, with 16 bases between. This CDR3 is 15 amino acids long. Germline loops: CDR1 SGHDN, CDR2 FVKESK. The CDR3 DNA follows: TGTGCCAGCAGCAGAAGAAGGGACCCTACCTACGAGCAGTACTTC. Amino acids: CASSRRRDPTYEQYF.

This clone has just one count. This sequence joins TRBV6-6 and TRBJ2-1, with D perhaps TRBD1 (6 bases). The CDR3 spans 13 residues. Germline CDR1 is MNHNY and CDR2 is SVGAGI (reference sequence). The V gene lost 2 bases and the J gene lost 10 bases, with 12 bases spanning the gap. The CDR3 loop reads CASSYLGTTEQFF. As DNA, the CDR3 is TGTGCCAGCAGTTACCTTGGGACAACCGAGCAGTTCTTC.

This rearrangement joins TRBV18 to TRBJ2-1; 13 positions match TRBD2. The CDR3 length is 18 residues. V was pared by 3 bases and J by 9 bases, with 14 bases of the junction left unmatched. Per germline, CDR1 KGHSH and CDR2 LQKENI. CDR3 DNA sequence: TGTGCCAGCTCACCCCGGGGACTAGCGGGACTGGGAGGTAGTGAGCAGTTCTTC. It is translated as CASSPRGLAGLGGSEQFF.

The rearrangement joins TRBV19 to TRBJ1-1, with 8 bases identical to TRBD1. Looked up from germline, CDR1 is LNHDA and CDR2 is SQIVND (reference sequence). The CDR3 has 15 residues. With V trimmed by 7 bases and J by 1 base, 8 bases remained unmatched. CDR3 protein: CASTGTGLGNTEAFF. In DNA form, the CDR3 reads TGTGCCAGTACCGGGACAGGTCTGGGGAACACTGAAGCTTTCTTT.

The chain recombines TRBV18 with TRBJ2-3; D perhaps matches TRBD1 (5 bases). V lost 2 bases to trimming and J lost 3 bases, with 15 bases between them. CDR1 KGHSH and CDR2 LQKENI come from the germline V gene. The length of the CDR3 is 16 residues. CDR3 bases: TGTGCCAGCTCACCATTGTATCAGGGTAGGACAGATACGCAGTATTTT. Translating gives CASSPLYQGRTDTQYF.

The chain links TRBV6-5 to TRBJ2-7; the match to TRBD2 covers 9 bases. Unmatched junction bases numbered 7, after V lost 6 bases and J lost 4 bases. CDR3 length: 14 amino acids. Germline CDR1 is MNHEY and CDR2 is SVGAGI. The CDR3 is CASSTAGGRYEQYF. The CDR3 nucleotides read TGTGCCAGCAGCACTGCGGGAGGGCGGTACGAGCAGTACTTC.

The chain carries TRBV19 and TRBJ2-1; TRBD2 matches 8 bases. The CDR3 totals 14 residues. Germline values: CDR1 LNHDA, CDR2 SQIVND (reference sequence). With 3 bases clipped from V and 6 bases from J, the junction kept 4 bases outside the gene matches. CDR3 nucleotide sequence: TGTGCCAGTAGTATCGGACTAGCAGGCAATGAGCAGTTCTTC. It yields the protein CASSIGLAGNEQFF.

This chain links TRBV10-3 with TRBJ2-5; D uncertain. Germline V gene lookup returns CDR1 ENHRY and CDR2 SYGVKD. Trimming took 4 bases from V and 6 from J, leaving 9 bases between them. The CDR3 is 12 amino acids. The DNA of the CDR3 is TGTGCCATCAGTGCTTCCCGAAAGACCCAGTACTTC. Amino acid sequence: CAISASRKTQYF.

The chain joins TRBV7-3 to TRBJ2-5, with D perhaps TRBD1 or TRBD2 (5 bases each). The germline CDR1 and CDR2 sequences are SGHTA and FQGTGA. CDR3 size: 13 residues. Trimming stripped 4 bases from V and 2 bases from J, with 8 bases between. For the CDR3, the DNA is TGTGCCAGCAGCTCAGGGACGCAAGAGACCCAGTACTTC. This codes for CASSSGTQETQYF.

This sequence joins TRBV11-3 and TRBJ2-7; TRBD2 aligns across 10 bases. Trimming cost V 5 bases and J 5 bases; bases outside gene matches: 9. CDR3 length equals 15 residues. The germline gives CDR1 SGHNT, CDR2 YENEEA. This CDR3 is CASSPRLAGVHEQYF. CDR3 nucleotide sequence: TGTGCCAGCAGCCCCCGGCTAGCGGGAGTACACGAGCAGTACTTC.